This TCR beta chain was observed in a study of blood T cell repertoires in COVID-19. Overall study context: Whether acute or convalescent, the COVID-19 samples came from the United States, Italy and Spain.

Within 2 weeks before study entry, exposed participants met a COVID-19 case. In the source study's methods: Nucleated cell number was recorded as an estimate derived from reference gene primer amplification. Sequenced by immunoSEQ multiplex PCR; TCRdb stores in-frame clones only, minus some. From that table come the V and J calls and clone size; the DNA was used to work out D and trimming. The table records 60,000 or so clones, around 65% of them present only once. The CDR3 spans 13 residues. Germline V gene sequence: CDR1 SGHNT, CDR2 YYREEE (reference sequence). The ends were cut back, 3 bases at V and 6 bases at J, with 9 bases in the middle.

Sequencing was done on a sample of PBMCs or T cells enriched from blood (not recorded which). The J gene is TRBJ2-2, the V gene TRBV5-4; D unclear. The receptor's source is a woman aged 55-69 years who had been exposed to COVID-19. The CDR3 protein is CASSSEEAGELFF. The CDR3 DNA follows: TGTGCCAGCAGCTCGGAAGAGGCCGGGGAGCTGTTTTTT.